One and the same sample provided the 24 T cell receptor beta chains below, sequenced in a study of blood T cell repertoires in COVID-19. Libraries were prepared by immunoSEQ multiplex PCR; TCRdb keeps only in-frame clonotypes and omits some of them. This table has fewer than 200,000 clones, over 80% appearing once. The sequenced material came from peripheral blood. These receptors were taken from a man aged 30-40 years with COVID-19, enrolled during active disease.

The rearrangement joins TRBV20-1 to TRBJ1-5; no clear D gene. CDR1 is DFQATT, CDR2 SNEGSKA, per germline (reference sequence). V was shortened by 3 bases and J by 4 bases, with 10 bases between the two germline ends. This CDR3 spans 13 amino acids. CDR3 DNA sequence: TGCAGTGCTAGTGGAGGGATTAATCAGCCCCAGCATTTT. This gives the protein CSASGGINQPQHF.

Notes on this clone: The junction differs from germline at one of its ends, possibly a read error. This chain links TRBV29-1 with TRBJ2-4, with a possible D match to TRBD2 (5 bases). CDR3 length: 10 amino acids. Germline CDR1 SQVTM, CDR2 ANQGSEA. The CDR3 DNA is TGCAGCGCAAAGTCCGACTGGGAGTTCTTC. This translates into CSAKSDWEFF.

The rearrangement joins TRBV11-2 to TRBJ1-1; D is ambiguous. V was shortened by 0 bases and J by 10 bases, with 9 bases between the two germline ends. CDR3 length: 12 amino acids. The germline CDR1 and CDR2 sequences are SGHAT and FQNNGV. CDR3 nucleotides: TGTGCCAGCAGCTTAGATGAGGTGAGAGCTTTCTTT. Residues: CASSLDEVRAFF.

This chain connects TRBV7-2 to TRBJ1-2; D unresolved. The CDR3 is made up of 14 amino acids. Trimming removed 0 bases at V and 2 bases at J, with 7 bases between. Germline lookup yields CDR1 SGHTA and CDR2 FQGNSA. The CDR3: CASSLAPFNYGYTF. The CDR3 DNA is TGTGCCAGCAGCTTAGCTCCGTTCAACTATGGCTACACCTTC.

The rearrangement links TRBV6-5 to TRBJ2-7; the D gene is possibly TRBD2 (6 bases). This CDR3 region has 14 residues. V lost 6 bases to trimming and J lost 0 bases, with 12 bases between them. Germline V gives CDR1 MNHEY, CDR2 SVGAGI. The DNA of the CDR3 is TGTGCCAGCAGGAATAGCGGCATCTCCTACGAGCAGTACTTC. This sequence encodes CASRNSGISYEQYF.

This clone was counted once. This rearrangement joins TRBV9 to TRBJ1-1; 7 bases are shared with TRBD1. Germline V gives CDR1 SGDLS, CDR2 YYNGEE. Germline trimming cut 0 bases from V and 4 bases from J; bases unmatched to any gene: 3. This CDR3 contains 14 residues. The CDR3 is CASSVAQGGTEAFF. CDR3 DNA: TGTGCCAGCAGCGTAGCTCAGGGGGGCACTGAAGCTTTCTTT. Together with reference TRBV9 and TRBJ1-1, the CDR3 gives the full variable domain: DSGVTQTPKHLITATGQRVTLRCSPRSGDLSVYWYQQSLDQGLQFLIQYYNGEERAKGNILERFSAQQFPDLHSELNLSSLELGDSALYFCASSVAQGGTEAFFGQGTRLTVV.

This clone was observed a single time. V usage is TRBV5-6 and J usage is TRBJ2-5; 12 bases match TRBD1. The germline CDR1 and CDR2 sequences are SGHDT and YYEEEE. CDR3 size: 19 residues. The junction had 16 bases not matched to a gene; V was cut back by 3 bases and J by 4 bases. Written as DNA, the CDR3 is TGTGCCAGCAGCTCCCCGGGACAGGGGGCATTGTGGAAGAGAGAGACCCAGTACTTC. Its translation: CASSSPGQGALWKRETQYF.

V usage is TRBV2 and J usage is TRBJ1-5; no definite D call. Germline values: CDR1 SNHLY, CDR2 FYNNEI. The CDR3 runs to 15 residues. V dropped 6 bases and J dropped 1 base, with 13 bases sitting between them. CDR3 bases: TGTGCCAGCAGCCTTGTTTCGAGAAGCAATCAGCCCCAGCATTTT. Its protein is CASSLVSRSNQPQHF.

The CDR3 protein is CASSYGQANNQPQHF. In nucleotides, the CDR3 is TGTGCCAGCAGTTACGGACAGGCCAACAATCAGCCCCAGCATTTT. The chain couples TRBV6-6 to TRBJ1-5; 7 bases fit TRBD1. This CDR3 spans 15 amino acids. V shed 2 bases, J shed 3 bases, and the junction held 4 bases outside the gene matches. Germline-derived CDR1 and CDR2 are MNHNY and SVGAGI (reference sequence).

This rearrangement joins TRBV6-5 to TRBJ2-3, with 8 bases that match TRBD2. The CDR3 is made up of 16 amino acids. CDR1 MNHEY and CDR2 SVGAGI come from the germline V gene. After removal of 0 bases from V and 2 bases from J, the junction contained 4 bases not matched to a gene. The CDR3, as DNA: TGTGCCAGCAGTTACTCTTCCGGGAGGGCCACAGATACGCAGTATTTT. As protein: CASSYSSGRATDTQYF.

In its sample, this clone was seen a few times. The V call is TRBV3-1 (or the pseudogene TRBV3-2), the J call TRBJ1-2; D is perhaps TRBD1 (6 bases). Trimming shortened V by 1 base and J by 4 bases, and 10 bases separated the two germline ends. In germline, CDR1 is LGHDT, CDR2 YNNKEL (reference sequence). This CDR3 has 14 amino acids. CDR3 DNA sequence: TGTGCCAGCAGCCAAGGGGGGCCCGGCTATGGCTACACCTTC. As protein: CASSQGGPGYGYTF.

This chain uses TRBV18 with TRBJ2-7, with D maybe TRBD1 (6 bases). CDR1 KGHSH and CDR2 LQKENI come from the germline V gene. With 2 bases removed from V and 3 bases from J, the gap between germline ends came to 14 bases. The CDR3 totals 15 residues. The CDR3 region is CASSPGQNYVYEQYF. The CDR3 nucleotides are TGTGCCAGCTCACCAGGACAGAACTACGTCTACGAGCAGTACTTC.

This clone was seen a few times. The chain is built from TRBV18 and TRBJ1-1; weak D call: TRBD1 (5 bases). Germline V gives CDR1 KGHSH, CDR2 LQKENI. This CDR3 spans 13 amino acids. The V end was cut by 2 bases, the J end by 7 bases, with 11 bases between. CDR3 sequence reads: CASSPDSLIEAFF. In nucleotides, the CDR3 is TGTGCCAGCTCACCAGACAGTTTGATTGAAGCTTTCTTT.

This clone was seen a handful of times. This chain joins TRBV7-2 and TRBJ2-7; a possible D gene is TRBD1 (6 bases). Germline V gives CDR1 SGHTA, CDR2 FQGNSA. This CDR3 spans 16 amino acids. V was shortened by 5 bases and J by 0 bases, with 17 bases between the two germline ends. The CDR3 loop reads CASSRMGAESSYEQYF. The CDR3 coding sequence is TGTGCCAGCAGCCGCATGGGGGCGGAAAGCTCCTACGAGCAGTACTTC.

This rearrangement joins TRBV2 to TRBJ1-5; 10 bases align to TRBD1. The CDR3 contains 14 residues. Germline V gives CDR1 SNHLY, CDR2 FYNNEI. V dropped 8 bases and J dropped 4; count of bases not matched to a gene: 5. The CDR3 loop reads CASGGQGLNQPQHF. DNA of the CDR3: TGTGCCAGCGGGGGACAGGGGCTAAATCAGCCCCAGCATTTT.

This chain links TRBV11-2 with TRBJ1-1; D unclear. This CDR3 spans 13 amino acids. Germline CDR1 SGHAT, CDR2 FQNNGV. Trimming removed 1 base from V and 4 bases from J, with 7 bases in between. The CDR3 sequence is CASSLGLLTEAFF. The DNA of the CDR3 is TGTGCCAGCAGCTTAGGACTGCTCACTGAAGCTTTCTTT.

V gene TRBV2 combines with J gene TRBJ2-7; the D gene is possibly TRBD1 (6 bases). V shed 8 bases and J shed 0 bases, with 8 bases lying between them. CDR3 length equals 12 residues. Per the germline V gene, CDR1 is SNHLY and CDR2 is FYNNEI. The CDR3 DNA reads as TGTGCCAGCCGGGACAACTCCTACGAGCAGTACTTC. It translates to CASRDNSYEQYF.

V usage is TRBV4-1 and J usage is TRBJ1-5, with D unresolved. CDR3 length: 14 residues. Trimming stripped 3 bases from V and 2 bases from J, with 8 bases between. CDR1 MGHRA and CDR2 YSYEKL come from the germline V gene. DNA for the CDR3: TGCGCCAGCAGCCATATTTTTGGCAATCAGCCCCAGCATTTT. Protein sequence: CASSHIFGNQPQHF.

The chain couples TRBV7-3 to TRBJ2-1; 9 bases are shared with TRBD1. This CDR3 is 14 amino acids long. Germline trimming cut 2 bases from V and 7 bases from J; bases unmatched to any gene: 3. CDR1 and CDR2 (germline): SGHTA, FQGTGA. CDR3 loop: CASSLGDRGNEQFF. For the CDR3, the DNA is TGTGCCAGCAGCTTAGGTGACAGGGGGAATGAGCAGTTCTTC.

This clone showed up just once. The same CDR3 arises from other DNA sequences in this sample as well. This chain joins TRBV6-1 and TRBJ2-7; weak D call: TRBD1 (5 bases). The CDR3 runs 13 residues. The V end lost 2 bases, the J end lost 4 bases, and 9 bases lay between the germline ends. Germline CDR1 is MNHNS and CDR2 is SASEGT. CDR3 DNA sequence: TGTGCCAGCAGTGAACAGGGCGGATACGAGCAGTACTTC. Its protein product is CASSEQGGYEQYF.

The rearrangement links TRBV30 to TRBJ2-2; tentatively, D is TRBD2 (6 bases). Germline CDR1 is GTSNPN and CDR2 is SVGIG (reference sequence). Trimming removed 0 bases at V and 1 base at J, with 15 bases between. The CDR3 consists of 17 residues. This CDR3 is CAWSVRRGTENTGELFF. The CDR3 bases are TGTGCCTGGAGTGTACGCCGGGGGACGGAGAACACCGGGGAGCTGTTTTTT.

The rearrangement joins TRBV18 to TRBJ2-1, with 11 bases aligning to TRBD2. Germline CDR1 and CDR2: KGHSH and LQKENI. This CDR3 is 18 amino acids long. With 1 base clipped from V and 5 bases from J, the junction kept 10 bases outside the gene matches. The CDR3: CASSPRGTSGAPHNEQFF. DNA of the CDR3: TGTGCCAGCTCACCACGCGGGACTAGCGGCGCCCCCCACAATGAGCAGTTCTTC.

Here the CDR3 reads CASSGGRSSINEQFF. DNA of the CDR3: TGTGCCAGCAGCGGAGGGAGGTCTAGCATCAATGAGCAGTTCTTC. This rearrangement joins TRBV7-2 to TRBJ2-1; perhaps TRBD2 as D (6 bases). V dropped 5 bases and J dropped 6 bases, with 17 bases sitting between them. Germline assignment: CDR1 SGHTA and CDR2 FQGNSA. This CDR3 has 15 amino acids.

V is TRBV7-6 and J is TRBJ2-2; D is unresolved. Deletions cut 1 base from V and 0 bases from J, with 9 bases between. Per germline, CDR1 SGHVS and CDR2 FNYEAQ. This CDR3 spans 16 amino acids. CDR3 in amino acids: CASSLETVPNTGELFF. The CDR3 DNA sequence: TGTGCCAGCAGCTTAGAAACAGTTCCGAACACCGGGGAGCTGTTTTTT.